One and the same sample provided the 9 T cell receptor beta chains below, sequenced in a study of Graves' ophthalmopathy and Graves' hyperthyroidism (dated by TCRdb to 2016 to 2018). For sequencing, an Illumina HiSeq 2000 was employed. TCR beta CDR3 regions were amplified from RNA transcripts for repertoire sequencing. The first round of RT-PCR was done with HTBI primers and the Qiagen OneStep RT-PCR kit, and was followed by a second round of multiplex PCR, then size selection and purification. The public reads were reprocessed in TCRdb via fastp at Q25 and MiXCR, keeping in-frame beta chains. Rows merge per CDR3 protein into single entries with the most common DNA and genes. Across this sample there are more than 550,000 distinct CDR3 sequences, with roughly 41% seen only once. The top ten clonotypes cover 3% to 3.5% of the sample. The sequenced sample consisted of peripheral blood. The receptors derive from an adult man with Graves' ophthalmopathy.

This clonotype turned up a few times. The V and J genes are TRBV4-1 and TRBJ2-5; 8 bases line up with TRBD1. The germline CDR1 and CDR2 sequences are MGHRA and YSYEKL. V lost 3 bases and J lost 9; bases outside the gene matches: 15. The length of the CDR3 is 16 residues. The CDR3 loop is CASSQGQDGINQPQYF. The CDR3 nucleotides are TGCGCCAGCAGCCAGGGACAGGACGGGATCAATCAGCCCCAGTACTTC.

This clonotype was seen at least ten times. This chain joins TRBV6-6 and TRBJ1-5; D uncertain. The CDR3 totals 15 residues. Germline assignment: CDR1 MNHNY and CDR2 SVGAGI (reference sequence). Trimming stripped 0 bases from V and 5 bases from J, with 11 bases between. CDR3 DNA sequence: TGTGCCAGCAGTTACTCGATGTTAAGCGATCAGCCCCAGCATTTT. It encodes CASSYSMLSDQPQHF.

V gene TRBV15 combines with J gene TRBJ1-2; 11 positions match TRBD1. The CDR3 has 17 amino acids. After removal of 1 base from V and 3 bases from J, the junction contained 7 bases not matched to a gene. The germline gives CDR1 LNHNV, CDR2 YYDKDF (reference sequence). The CDR3 nucleotides read TGTGCCACCAGCAGAGGCGGACAGGGGGCCTCTGACTATGGCTACACCTTC. The encoded protein is CATSRGGQGASDYGYTF. The full variable domain, in which reference TRBV15 and TRBJ1-2 provide the parts outside the CDR3, is DAMVIQNPRYQVTQFGKPVTLSCSQTLNHNVMYWYQQKSSQAPKLLFHYYDKDFNNEADTPDNFQSRRPNTSFCFLDIRSPGLGDTAMYLCATSRGGQGASDYGYTFGSGTRLTVV.

As concerns this clonotype: Sequence at one end of the junction differs from germline and may be a read error. V is TRBV10-3 and J is TRBJ1-5, with TRBD1 identical over 7 bases. The germline CDR1 and CDR2 sequences are ENHRY and SYGVKD. The CDR3 loop spans 16 amino acids. CDR3: CASSLNRGGEDQPQHF. CDR3 bases: TGTGCCAGCAGTTTGAACAGGGGAGGAGAGGATCAGCCCCAGCATTTT.

This clonotype was observed at least ten times. This chain uses TRBV14 with TRBJ1-2; TRBD1 matches 10 bases. V shed 5 bases, J shed 7 bases, and the junction held 4 bases outside the gene matches. The length of the CDR3 is 13 residues. Germline V gene sequence: CDR1 SGHDN, CDR2 FVKESK. CDR3 in DNA: TGTGCCAGCAGCTCCCGGACAGGGGGTGGCTACACCTTC. Amino acid sequence: CASSSRTGGGYTF.

DNA for the CDR3: TGTGCCTGGAGGCAGGGACAGACTGGAAACACCATATATTTT. Encoded protein: CAWRQGQTGNTIYF. The rearrangement uses TRBV30 and TRBJ1-3; 7 nucleotides line up with TRBD1. The ends lost 3 bases at V and 2 bases at J; junction bases unmatched: 4. The V gene's germline CDR1 is GTSNPN and CDR2 SVGIG (reference sequence). CDR3 size: 14 residues. The entire variable domain, with the rest obtained from reference TRBV30 and TRBJ1-3, is as follows: SQTIHQWPATLVQPVGSPLSLECTVEGTSNPNLYWYRQAAGRGLQLLFYSVGIGQISSEVPQNLSASRPQDRQFILSSKKLLLSDSGFYLCAWRQGQTGNTIYFGEGSWLTVV.

This clonotype was found a few times. J is TRBJ1-1 and V is TRBV10-3; D gene unclear. The CDR3 has 13 amino acids. Trimming took off 2 bases at V and 2 bases at J, with 6 bases between the two ends. CDR1 is ENHRY, CDR2 SYGVKD, per germline. The CDR3 DNA reads TGTGCCATCAGTGAGCCGGGTAACACTGAAGCTTTCTTT. Translating gives CAISEPGNTEAFF.

The rearrangement links TRBV19 to TRBJ1-1; 12 bases fit TRBD1. Germline CDR1 reads LNHDA; CDR2 reads SQIVND (reference sequence). This CDR3 spans 13 amino acids. Germline trimming cut 2 bases from V and 10 bases from J; bases unmatched to any gene: 2. The CDR3 spells CASSIPGQGAAFF. DNA for the CDR3: TGTGCCAGTAGTATACCGGGACAGGGGGCAGCTTTCTTT.

The chain has TRBV12-3 or TRBV12-4 and TRBJ2-2; a possible D gene is TRBD1 (5 bases). The length of the CDR3 is 19 residues. Trimming stripped 4 bases from V and 6 bases from J, with 27 bases between. The CDR3 reads CASSSSQGVEVSRAGELFF. The CDR3 coding sequence is TGTGCCAGCAGTTCTTCCCAGGGTGTTGAAGTTAGTCGTGCCGGGGAGCTGTTTTTT.